These 6 T cell receptor beta chains were sequenced from one sample in a study of T cell changes during pregnancy in multiple sclerosis. Profiled with immunoSEQ multiplex PCR; TCRdb holds only in-frame clones, not every one. The sample comprises almost 20,000 clones, approximately 91% of which are singletons, and roughly 20% rests with the top ten. Sample: CD8+ T cells from peripheral blood mononuclear cells, taken after pregnancy. These TCRs come from a female donor in good health, enrolled as a control in a pregnancy study.

DNA of the CDR3: TGTGCCACCAGCAGAGACAGCGGGGGGGGGAATGAGCAGTTCTTC. Translated, it gives CATSRDSGGGNEQFF. V gene TRBV15 combines with J gene TRBJ2-1, with 10 nucleotides matching TRBD2. This CDR3 spans 15 amino acids. Trimming took 0 bases from V and 7 from J; bases not matched to a gene: 3. In germline, CDR1 is LNHNV, CDR2 YYDKDF (reference sequence). Variable domain in full (rest from reference TRBV15 and TRBJ2-1): DAMVIQNPRYQVTQFGKPVTLSCSQTLNHNVMYWYQQKSSQAPKLLFHYYDKDFNNEADTPDNFQSRRPNTSFCFLDIRSPGLGDTAMYLCATSRDSGGGNEQFFGPGTRLTVL.

The rearrangement uses TRBV27 and TRBJ2-3, with TRBD2 identical over 11 bases. This CDR3 is built from 17 residues. Germline values: CDR1 MNHEY, CDR2 SMNVEV (reference sequence). V shed 3 bases, J shed 2 bases, and the junction held 7 bases outside the gene matches. As DNA, the CDR3 is TGTGCCAGCAGTTTGTCCCTAGCGGGGGGACCCACAGATACGCAGTATTTT. Residues: CASSLSLAGGPTDTQYF.

V is TRBV29-1 and J is TRBJ2-1; 13 positions agree with TRBD2. The CDR3 runs 17 residues. Germline CDR1 reads SQVTM; CDR2 reads ANQGSEA. V lost 3 bases and J lost 1; bases outside the gene matches: 6. For the CDR3, the DNA is TGCAGCGTTGATGAGACTAGCGGGAGGAAGTCCTACAATGAGCAGTTCTTC. It is translated as CSVDETSGRKSYNEQFF.

The chain carries TRBV11-3 and TRBJ1-1; D unresolved. This CDR3 comprises 15 residues. V lost 0 bases to trimming and J lost 2 bases, with 10 bases between them. Germline assignment: CDR1 SGHNT and CDR2 YENEEA. The CDR3 bases are TGTGCCAGCAGCTTAGATACAAGGAGAAACACTGAAGCTTTCTTT. It encodes CASSLDTRRNTEAFF. The whole variable domain, filled in from reference TRBV11-3 and TRBJ1-1, reads EAGVVQSPRYKIIEKKQPVAFWCNPISGHNTLYWYLQNLGQGPELLIRYENEEAVDDSQLPKDRFSAERLKGVDSTLKIQPAELGDSAVYLCASSLDTRRNTEAFFGQGTRLTVV.

This chain connects TRBV11-2 to TRBJ2-1; 11 positions match TRBD2. The length of the CDR3 is 16 residues. Per the germline V gene, CDR1 is SGHAT and CDR2 is FQNNGV. V was pared by 4 bases and J by 8 bases, with 10 bases of the junction left unmatched. This CDR3 is CASSSELAGEQDEQFF. The CDR3 DNA reads TGTGCCAGCAGCTCGGAACTAGCGGGGGAGCAGGATGAGCAGTTCTTC.

This clone occurred a few times. V is TRBV19 and J is TRBJ1-5; possible D gene TRBD1, 5 bases. The CDR3 sequence is 13 residues long. Germline assignment: CDR1 LNHDA and CDR2 SQIVND (reference sequence). Trimming stripped 3 bases from V and 7 bases from J, with 10 bases between. CDR3 nucleotides: TGTGCCAGTAGTATGGAGGGGTGGCAGCCCCAGCATTTT. It yields the protein CASSMEGWQPQHF.